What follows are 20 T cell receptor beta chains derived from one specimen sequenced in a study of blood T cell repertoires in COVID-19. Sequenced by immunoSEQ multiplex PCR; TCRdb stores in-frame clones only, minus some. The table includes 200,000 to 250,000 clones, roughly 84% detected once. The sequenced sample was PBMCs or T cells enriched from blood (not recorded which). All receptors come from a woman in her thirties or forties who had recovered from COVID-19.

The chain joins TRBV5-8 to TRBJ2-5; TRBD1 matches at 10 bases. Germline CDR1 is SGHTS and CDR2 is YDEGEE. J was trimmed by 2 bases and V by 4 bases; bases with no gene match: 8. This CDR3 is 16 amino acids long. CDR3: CASSDGQGGYQETQYF. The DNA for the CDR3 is TGTGCCAGCAGCGATGGACAGGGGGGCTATCAAGAGACCCAGTACTTC. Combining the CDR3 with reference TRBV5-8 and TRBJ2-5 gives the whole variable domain EAGVTQSPTHLIKTRGQQATLRCSPISGHTSVYWYQQALGLGLQFLLWYDEGEERNRGNFPPRFSGRQFPNYSSELNVNALELEDSALYLCASSDGQGGYQETQYFGPGTRLLVL.

CDR3 in amino acids: CASSQFRAGGTYEQYF. The DNA of the CDR3 is TGTGCCAGCAGCCAATTTAGGGCGGGAGGCACCTACGAGCAGTACTTC. The J gene is TRBJ2-7, the V gene TRBV3-1 (or the pseudogene TRBV3-2); TRBD2 aligns across 8 bases. With 2 bases clipped from V and 2 bases from J, the junction kept 8 bases outside the gene matches. CDR1 LGHDT and CDR2 YNNKEL come from the germline V gene (reference sequence). The CDR3 totals 16 residues.

The DNA for the CDR3 is TGTGCCAGCGTAAGCGGTTCCTACGAGCAGTACTTC. Residues: CASVSGSYEQYF. The chain is built from TRBV6-5 and TRBJ2-7; D possibly corresponds to TRBD2 (5 bases). Germline CDR1 and CDR2: MNHEY and SVGAGI. The CDR3 is 12 amino acids. V dropped 8 bases and J dropped 1 base, with 9 bases sitting between them.

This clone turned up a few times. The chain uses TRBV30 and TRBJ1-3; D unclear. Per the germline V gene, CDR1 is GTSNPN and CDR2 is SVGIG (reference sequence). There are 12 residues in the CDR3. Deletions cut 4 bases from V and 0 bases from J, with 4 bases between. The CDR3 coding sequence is TGTGCCTGGAAAGCCTCTGGAAACACCATATATTTT. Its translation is CAWKASGNTIYF.

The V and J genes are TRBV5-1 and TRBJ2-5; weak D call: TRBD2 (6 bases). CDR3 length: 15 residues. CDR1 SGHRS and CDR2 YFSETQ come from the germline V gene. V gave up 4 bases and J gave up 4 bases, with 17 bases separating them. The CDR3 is CASSTANQGGETQYF. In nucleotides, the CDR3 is TGCGCCAGCAGCACCGCAAATCAGGGAGGAGAGACCCAGTACTTC.

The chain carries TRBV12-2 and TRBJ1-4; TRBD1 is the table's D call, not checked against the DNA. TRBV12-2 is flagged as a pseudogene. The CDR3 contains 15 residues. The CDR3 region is CASRWDRAYREKLFF. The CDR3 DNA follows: TGTGCAAGTCGCTGGGACAGGGCGTACCGTGAAAAACTGTTTTTT.

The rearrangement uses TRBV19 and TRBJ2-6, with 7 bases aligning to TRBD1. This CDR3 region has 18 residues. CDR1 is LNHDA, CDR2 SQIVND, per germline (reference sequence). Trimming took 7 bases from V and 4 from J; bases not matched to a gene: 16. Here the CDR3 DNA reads TGTGCCAGTACCCAATCCCCTGACAGGGAGAAAGGGGCCAACGTCCTGACTTTC. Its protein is CASTQSPDREKGANVLTF.

CDR3 protein: CASSPPGLAGELFF. Here the CDR3 DNA reads TGTGCCAGCAGCCCGCCGGGACTAGCTGGGGAGCTGTTTTTT. The gene calls are TRBV3-1 (or the pseudogene TRBV3-2) and TRBJ2-2, with 9 positions matching TRBD2. This CDR3 has 14 residues. Trimming at V came to 4 bases and at J to 8 bases, leaving 5 bases not matched to a gene. The germline CDR1 and CDR2 sequences are LGHDT and YNNKEL (reference sequence).

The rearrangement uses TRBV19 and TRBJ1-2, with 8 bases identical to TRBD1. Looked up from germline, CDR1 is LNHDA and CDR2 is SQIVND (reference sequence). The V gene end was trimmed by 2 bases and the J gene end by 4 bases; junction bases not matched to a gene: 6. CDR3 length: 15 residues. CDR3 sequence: CASSIKRTGLYGYTF. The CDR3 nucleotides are TGTGCCAGTAGTATAAAACGGACAGGGCTCTATGGCTACACCTTC.

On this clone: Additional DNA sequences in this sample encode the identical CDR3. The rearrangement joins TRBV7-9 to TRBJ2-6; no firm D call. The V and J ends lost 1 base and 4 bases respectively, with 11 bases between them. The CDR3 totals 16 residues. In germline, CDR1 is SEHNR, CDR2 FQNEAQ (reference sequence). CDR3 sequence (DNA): TGTGCCAGCAGCTTAGACTCGTCGCCCGGGGCCAACGTCCTGACTTTC. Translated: CASSLDSSPGANVLTF.

The chain's CDR3 is CASSQGIGGEGGYTF. Written as DNA, the CDR3 is TGTGCCAGCAGCCAAGGCATCGGAGGGGAGGGTGGCTACACCTTC. V is TRBV3-1 (or the pseudogene TRBV3-2) and J is TRBJ1-2, with D perhaps matching TRBD1 (5 bases). V lost 1 base, J lost 7 bases, and 16 bases lay in between. The germline CDR1 and CDR2 sequences are LGHDT and YNNKEL (reference sequence). This CDR3 region has 15 residues.

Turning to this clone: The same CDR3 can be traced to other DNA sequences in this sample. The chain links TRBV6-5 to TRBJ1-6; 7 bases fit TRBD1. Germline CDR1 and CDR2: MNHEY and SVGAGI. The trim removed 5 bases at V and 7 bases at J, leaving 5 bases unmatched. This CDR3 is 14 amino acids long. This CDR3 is CASSRQGLNSPLHF. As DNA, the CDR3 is TGTGCCAGCAGTCGACAGGGCCTGAATTCACCCCTCCACTTT.

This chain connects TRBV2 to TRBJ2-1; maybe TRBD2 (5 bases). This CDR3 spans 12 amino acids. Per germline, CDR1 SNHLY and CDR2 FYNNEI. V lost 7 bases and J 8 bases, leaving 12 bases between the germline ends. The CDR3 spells CASNEGVDEQFF. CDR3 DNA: TGTGCCAGCAACGAGGGCGTGGATGAGCAGTTCTTC.

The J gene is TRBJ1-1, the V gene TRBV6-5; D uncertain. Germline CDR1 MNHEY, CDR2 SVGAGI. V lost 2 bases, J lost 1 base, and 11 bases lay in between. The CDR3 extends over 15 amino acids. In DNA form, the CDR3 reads TGTGCCAGCAGTTACAGGAGTACGGGGAACACTGAAGCTTTCTTT. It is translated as CASSYRSTGNTEAFF.

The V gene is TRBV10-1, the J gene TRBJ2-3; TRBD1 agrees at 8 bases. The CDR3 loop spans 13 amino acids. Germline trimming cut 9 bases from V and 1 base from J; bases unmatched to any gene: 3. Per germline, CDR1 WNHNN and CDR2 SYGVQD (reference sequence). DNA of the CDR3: TGCGCCAGTGGACAGGGTGGCACAGATACGCAGTATTTT. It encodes CASGQGGTDTQYF.

The CDR3 loop is CASSWDPGRDETQYF. The DNA for the CDR3 is TGTGCCAGCAGCTGGGACCCCGGGAGGGATGAGACCCAGTACTTC. J is TRBJ2-5 and V is TRBV7-2; 8 bases map to TRBD2. After removal of 4 bases from V and 5 bases from J, the junction contained 9 bases not matched to a gene. Germline V lookup: CDR1 SGHTA, CDR2 FQGNSA. The CDR3 sequence is 15 residues long.

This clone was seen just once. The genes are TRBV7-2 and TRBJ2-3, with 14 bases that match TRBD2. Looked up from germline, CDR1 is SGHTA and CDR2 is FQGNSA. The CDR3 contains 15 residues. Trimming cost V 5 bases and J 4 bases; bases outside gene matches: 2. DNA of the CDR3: TGTGCCAGCAGCCCGACTAGCGGGGGGGCAGATACGCAGTATTTT. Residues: CASSPTSGGADTQYF.

In DNA, the CDR3 is TGTGCCAGCAGCGCTGGGGGGGGAGTCCTATACGAGCAGTACTTC. This encodes CASSAGGGVLYEQYF. The chain couples TRBV9 to TRBJ2-7; TRBD2 aligns across 7 bases. Germline assignment: CDR1 SGDLS and CDR2 YYNGEE. There are 15 residues in the CDR3. With 3 bases clipped from V and 4 bases from J, the junction kept 10 bases outside the gene matches.

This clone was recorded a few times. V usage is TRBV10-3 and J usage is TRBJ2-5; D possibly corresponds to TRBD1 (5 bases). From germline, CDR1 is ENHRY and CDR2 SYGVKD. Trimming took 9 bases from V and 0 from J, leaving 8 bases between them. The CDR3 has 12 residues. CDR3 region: CAIGHNQETQYF. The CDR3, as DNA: TGTGCCATTGGACATAACCAAGAGACCCAGTACTTC.

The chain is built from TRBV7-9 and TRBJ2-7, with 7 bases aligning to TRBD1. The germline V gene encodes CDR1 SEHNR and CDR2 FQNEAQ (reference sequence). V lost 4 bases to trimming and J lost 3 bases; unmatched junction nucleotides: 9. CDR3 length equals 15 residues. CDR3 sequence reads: CASSSIRDSRYEQYF. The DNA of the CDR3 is TGTGCCAGCAGCTCAATCCGGGACAGTCGCTACGAGCAGTACTTC.